Listed below are T cell receptor beta chains from one sample, sequenced in a study of cytomegalovirus exposure and HLA in healthy donors. Assay used: immunoSEQ multiplex PCR; TCRdb lists only in-frame clones, some missing. The data contain more than 150,000 clones, roughly 87% of them singletons. The sample comprised PBMCs. The source is a girl less than two years old in good health and CMV-seronegative. Each CDR3 is given without its conserved first and last residue.

v_gene,CDR3aa
TRBV4-2,ASSSVAGPYEQY
TRBV7-3,ASSTGQVGTEAF
TRBV23-1,ASSQRDRGTYEQY
TRBV2,ASTAGGGGGDTQY
TRBV5-4,ASRPGLAGGPETQY
TRBV6-1,ASKWTAEPSPLH
TRBV6-1,ASSTKQGVYEQY
TRBV5-6,ASSSDWTGDYGYT
TRBV6-5,ASRHRDTEAF
TRBV5-6,ASSFLNGLTRSGNTIY
TRBV4-1,ASSPTGVRTEAF